Listed below are T cell receptor beta chains from one sample, sequenced in a study of blood T cell repertoires in COVID-19. The protocol was immunoSEQ multiplex PCR, while the TCRdb copy is restricted to in-frame clones and leaves out a portion. The data hold about 54,000 clones, with approximately 90% observed a single time. Sequencing input: peripheral blood. The receptors derive from a man aged 35-49 years with COVID-19, enrolled during active disease. The CDR3 runs from the conserved cysteine through the conserved F or W. The order of the fields is clone size, J gene, D gene, V gene, CDR3 protein, CDR3 DNA. A D gene is named only where the DNA matches it firmly. Some rows have no size entry. The others give once, few or many, or a class for an expanded clone.

>NA|TRBJ1-3|NA|TRBV10-2
CASRETGIGNTIYF
TGCGCCAGCAGGGAAACAGGGATCGGAAACACCATATATTTT
>NA|TRBJ1-1|TRBD1|TRBV5-1
CASSLIGTGEAAFF
TGCGCCAGCAGCTTAATCGGGACAGGGGAGGCGGCTTTCTTT
>NA|TRBJ2-7|NA|TRBV3-1/TRBV3-2
CASSQGGEQYF
TGTGCCAGCAGCCAAGGCGGCGAGCAGTACTTC
>NA|TRBJ2-5|TRBD1|TRBV7-2
CASSRMRTGGRETQYF
TGTGCCAGCAGCAGGATGAGGACAGGGGGTCGAGAGACCCAGTACTTC
>NA|TRBJ2-7|NA|TRBV30
CAWSGRGKSYEQYF
TGTGCCTGGAGTGGGCGGGGAAAGTCGTACGAGCAGTACTTC
>NA|TRBJ1-4|NA|TRBV14
CASSQDLTGFGEKLFF
TGTGCCAGCAGCCAAGACCTCACAGGTTTCGGTGAAAAACTGTTTTTT
>NA|TRBJ2-3|NA|TRBV5-1
CASRSQGQLGTDTQYF
TGCGCCAGCAGGTCCCAGGGGCAATTGGGCACAGATACGCAGTATTTT
>NA|TRBJ1-2|NA|TRBV30
CAWSVVGVPNYGYTF
TGTGCCTGGAGTGTAGTAGGAGTTCCTAACTATGGCTACACCTTC
>NA|TRBJ2-3|TRBD2|TRBV18
CASSHPGTSGRADTQYF
TGTGCCAGCTCTCATCCCGGGACTAGCGGGAGAGCGGATACGCAGTATTTT
>NA|TRBJ2-7|NA|TRBV23-1
CASSRQGMAEQYF
TGCGCCAGCAGTCGGCAGGGAATGGCCGAGCAGTACTTC
>NA|TRBJ1-4|NA|TRBV4-1
CASSLTYPVNEKLFF
TGCGCCAGCAGCCTCACATATCCCGTTAATGAAAAACTGTTTTTT
>NA|TRBJ2-1|NA|TRBV5-6
CASSLVSLPDNEQFF
TGTGCCAGCAGCTTGGTTAGCTTACCCGACAATGAGCAGTTCTTC
>NA|TRBJ2-1|NA|TRBV3-1/TRBV3-2
CASSQGGSNEQFF
TGTGCCAGCAGCCAAGGGGGCAGCAATGAGCAGTTCTTC
>NA|TRBJ2-7|TRBD2|TRBV18
CASSGLAGGQGDEQYF
TGTGCCAGCTCTGGACTAGCGGGAGGGCAGGGCGACGAGCAGTACTTC
>NA|TRBJ2-3|NA|TRBV4-1
CASSSRPTGVTDTQYF
TGCGCCAGCAGTTCTAGACCTACAGGAGTAACAGATACGCAGTATTTT
>NA|TRBJ1-1|TRBD1|TRBV30
CAWSPFRGQGDTEAFF
TGTGCCTGGAGTCCGTTCAGGGGACAGGGGGATACTGAAGCTTTCTTT
>NA|TRBJ1-3|TRBD1|TRBV19
CASSRQGGSGNTIYF
TGTGCCAGTAGTAGACAGGGAGGTAGTGGAAACACCATATATTTT
>NA|TRBJ1-2|TRBD1|TRBV30
CAWSRDRVVGGYTF
TGTGCCTGGAGTCGTGACAGGGTCGTAGGTGGCTACACCTTC
>NA|TRBJ1-1|TRBD1|TRBV30
CASQDRGRGEAFF
TGTGCCTCCCAGGACAGGGGGAGAGGTGAAGCTTTCTTT
>NA|TRBJ1-1|NA|TRBV11-2
CASSLGREGTEAFF
TGTGCCAGCAGCTTGGGCAGGGAGGGCACTGAAGCTTTCTTT
>NA|TRBJ1-2|NA|TRBV6-5
CASKPQGKLDGYTF
TGTGCCAGCAAACCCCAGGGGAAGTTAGATGGCTACACCTTC
>NA|TRBJ2-4|TRBD1|TRBV5-1
CASSLTQGAAKNIQYF
TGCGCCAGCAGCTTGACCCAGGGGGCGGCCAAAAACATTCAGTACTTC
>NA|TRBJ1-3|NA|TRBV7-2
CASSLGTSGNTIYF
TGTGCCAGCAGCTTAGGAACTTCTGGAAACACCATATATTTT
>NA|TRBJ2-7|NA|TRBV18
CASSPIDGNYEQYF
TGTGCCAGCTCACCAATCGACGGGAACTACGAGCAGTACTTC
>NA|TRBJ1-2|NA|TRBV6-5
CASSYSHFSNYGYTF
TGTGCCAGCAGTTACTCGCACTTCTCTAACTATGGCTACACCTTC
>NA|TRBJ1-3|TRBD1|TRBV5-6
CASSPGTGGSGNTIYF
TGTGCCAGCAGCCCCGGGACAGGGGGGTCTGGAAACACCATATATTTT
>NA|TRBJ2-3|NA|TRBV9
CASSVVAIADTQYF
TGTGCCAGCAGCGTGGTTGCGATTGCAGATACGCAGTATTTT
>NA|TRBJ1-1|NA|TRBV2
CASSVLTEAFF
TGTGCCAGCAGTGTCCTAACTGAAGCTTTCTTT
>NA|TRBJ1-2|NA|TRBV21-1
CASSKVRRMEDYGYTF
TGTGCCAGCAGCAAAGTTAGGAGAATGGAAGACTATGGCTACACCTTC
>NA|TRBJ1-2|NA|TRBV27
CASSLSGAYGYTF
TGTGCCAGCAGTTTAAGCGGGGCCTATGGCTACACCTTC
>once|TRBJ2-1|TRBD2|TRBV5-1
CASSLTGGSYNEQFF
TGCGCCAGCAGCTTGACCGGGGGGTCCTACAATGAGCAGTTCTTC
>once|TRBJ1-5|NA|TRBV15
CATSRELGYQPQHF
TGTGCCACCAGCAGAGAGCTCGGTTATCAGCCCCAGCATTTT
>NA|TRBJ1-6|NA|TRBV5-5
CASSLAGSGIDSPLHF
TGTGCCAGCAGCTTGGCCGGAAGCGGGATTGATTCACCCCTCCACTTT
>NA|TRBJ2-3|TRBD2|TRBV10-2
CATAPSGRADTQYF
TGCGCCACGGCCCCTAGCGGGAGGGCAGATACGCAGTATTTT
>NA|TRBJ1-1|NA|TRBV12-3/TRBV12-4
CASSRGGSEAFF
TGTGCCAGCAGTCGAGGGGGTAGTGAAGCTTTCTTT
>NA|TRBJ1-2|NA|TRBV7-8
CASSWSQGAYGYTF
TGTGCCAGCAGCTGGTCGCAAGGGGCTTATGGCTACACCTTC
>NA|TRBJ2-1|TRBD2|TRBV3-1/TRBV3-2
CASSQPMGLAGGFEQFF
TGTGCCAGCAGCCAGCCAATGGGACTAGCGGGGGGGTTTGAGCAGTTCTTC
>NA|TRBJ2-2|TRBD2|TRBV5-1
CASSPGTSGSHGELFF
TGCGCCAGCAGCCCGGGGACTAGCGGGAGCCACGGGGAGCTGTTTTTT
>NA|TRBJ1-1|TRBD1|TRBV7-3
CASSLAGGGSEAFF
TGTGCCAGCAGCTTAGCAGGGGGCGGCTCTGAAGCTTTCTTT
>NA|TRBJ2-7|NA|TRBV5-1
CASSLGTAFNEQYF
TGCGCCAGCAGCTTGGGGACAGCTTTTAACGAGCAGTACTTC
>NA|TRBJ2-5|NA|TRBV11-3
CASSLGGLETQYF
TGTGCCAGCAGCTTGGGGGGGCTAGAGACCCAGTACTTC
>NA|TRBJ2-3|NA|TRBV2
CASKEGGDTQYF
TGTGCCAGCAAGGAGGGAGGAGATACGCAGTATTTT
>NA|TRBJ2-2|TRBD2|TRBV30
CAWTRGGGTGELFF
TGTGCCTGGACCCGCGGGGGAGGGACCGGGGAGCTGTTTTTT